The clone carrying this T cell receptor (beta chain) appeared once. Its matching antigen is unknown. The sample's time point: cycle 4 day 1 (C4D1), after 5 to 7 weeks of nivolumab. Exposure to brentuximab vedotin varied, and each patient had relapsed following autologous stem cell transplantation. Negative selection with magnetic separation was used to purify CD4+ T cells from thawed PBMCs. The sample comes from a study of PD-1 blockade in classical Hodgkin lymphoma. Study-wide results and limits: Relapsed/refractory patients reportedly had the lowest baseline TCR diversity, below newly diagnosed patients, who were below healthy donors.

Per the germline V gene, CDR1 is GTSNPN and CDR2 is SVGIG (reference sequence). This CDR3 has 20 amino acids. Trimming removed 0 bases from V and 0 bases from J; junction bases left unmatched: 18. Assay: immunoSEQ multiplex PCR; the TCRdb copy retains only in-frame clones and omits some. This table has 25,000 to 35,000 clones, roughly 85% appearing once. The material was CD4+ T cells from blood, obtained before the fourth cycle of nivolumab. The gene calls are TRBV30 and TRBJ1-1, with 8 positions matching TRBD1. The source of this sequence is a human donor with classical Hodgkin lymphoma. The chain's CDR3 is CAWSVFPLGQGSGMNTEAFF. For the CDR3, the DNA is TGTGCCTGGAGTGTTTTCCCCCTCGGACAGGGCTCGGGGATGAACACTGAAGCTTTCTTT. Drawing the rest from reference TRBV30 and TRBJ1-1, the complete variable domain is SQTIHQWPATLVQPVGSPLSLECTVEGTSNPNLYWYRQAAGRGLQLLFYSVGIGQISSEVPQNLSASRPQDRQFILSSKKLLLSDSGFYLCAWSVFPLGQGSGMNTEAFFGQGTRLTVV.